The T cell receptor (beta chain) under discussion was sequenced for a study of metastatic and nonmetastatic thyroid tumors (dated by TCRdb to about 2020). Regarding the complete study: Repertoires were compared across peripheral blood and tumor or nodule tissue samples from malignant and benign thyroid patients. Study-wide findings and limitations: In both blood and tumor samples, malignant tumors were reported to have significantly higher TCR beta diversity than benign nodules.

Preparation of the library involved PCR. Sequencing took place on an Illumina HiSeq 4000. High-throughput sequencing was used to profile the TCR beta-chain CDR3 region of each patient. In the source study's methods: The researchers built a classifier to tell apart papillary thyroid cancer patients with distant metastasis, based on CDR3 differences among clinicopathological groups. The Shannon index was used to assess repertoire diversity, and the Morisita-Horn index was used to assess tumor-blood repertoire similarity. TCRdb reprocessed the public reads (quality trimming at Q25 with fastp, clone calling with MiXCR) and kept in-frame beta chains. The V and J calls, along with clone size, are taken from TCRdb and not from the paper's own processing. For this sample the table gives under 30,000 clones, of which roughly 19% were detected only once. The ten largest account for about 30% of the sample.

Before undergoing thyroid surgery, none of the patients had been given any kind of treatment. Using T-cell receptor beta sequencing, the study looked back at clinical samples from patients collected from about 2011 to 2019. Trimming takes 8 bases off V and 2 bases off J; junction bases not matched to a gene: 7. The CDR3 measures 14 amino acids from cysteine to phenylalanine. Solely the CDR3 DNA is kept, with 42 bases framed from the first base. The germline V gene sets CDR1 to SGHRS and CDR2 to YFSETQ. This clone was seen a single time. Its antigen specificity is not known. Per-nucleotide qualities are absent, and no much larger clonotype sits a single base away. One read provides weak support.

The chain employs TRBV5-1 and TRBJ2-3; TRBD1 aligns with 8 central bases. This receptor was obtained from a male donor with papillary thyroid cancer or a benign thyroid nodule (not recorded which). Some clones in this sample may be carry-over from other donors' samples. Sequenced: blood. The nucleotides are TGCGCCAGTTTTGACAGGGGCTACACAGATACGCAGTATTTT. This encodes CASFDRGYTDTQYF.